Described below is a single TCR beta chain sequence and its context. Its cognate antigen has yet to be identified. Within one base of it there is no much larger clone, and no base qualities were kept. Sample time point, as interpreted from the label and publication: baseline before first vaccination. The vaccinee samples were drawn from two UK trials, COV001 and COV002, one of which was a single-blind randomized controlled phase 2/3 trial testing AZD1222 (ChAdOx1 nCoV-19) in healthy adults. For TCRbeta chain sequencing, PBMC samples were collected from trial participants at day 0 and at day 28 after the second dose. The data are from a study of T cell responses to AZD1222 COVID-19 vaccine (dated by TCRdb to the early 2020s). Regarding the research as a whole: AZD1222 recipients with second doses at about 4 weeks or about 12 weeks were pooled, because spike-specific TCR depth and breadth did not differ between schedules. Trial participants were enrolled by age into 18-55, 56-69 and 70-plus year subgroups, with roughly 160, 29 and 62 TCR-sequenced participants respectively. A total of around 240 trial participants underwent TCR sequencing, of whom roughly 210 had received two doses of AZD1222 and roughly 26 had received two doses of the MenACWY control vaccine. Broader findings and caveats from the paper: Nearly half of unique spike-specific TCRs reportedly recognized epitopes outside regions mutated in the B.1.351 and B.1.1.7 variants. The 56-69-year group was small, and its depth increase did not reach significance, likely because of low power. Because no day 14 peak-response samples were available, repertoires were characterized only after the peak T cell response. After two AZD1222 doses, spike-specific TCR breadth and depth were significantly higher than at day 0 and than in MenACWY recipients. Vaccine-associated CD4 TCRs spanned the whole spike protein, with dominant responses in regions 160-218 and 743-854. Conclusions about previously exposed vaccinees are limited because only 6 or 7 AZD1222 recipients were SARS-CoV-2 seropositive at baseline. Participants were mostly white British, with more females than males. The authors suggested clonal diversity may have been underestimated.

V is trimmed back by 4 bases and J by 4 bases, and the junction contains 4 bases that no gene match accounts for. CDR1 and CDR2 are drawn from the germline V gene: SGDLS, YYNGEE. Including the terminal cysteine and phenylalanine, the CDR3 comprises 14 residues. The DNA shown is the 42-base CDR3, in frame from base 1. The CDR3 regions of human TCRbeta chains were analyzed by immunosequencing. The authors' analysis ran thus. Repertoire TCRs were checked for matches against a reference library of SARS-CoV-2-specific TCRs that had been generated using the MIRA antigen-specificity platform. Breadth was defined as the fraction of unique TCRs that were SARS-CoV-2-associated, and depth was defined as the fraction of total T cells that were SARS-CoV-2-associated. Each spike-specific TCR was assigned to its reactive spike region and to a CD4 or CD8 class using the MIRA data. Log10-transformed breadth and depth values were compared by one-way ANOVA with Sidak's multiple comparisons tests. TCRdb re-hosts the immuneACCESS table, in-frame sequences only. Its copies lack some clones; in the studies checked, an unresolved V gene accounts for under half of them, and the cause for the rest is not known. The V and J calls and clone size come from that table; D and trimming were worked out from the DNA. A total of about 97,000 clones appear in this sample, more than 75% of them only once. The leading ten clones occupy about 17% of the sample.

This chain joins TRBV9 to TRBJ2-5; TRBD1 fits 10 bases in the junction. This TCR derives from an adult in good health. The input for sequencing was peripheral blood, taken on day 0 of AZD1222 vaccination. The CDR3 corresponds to CASSIGTGAETQYF. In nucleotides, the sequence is TGTGCCAGCAGCATTGGGACAGGGGCAGAGACCCAGTACTTC.